There are a few counts of the clone carrying this TCR beta chain. This CDR3 has 16 residues. Germline CDR1 and CDR2: MDHEN and SYDVKM. V trimming: 3 bases; J trimming: 3 bases; junction bases outside the gene matches: 9. The data were taken from a study of blood T cell repertoires in COVID-19. Study in general: The United States, Italy and Spain provided the acute and convalescent COVID-19 samples. Nucleic acid was either cDNA or gDNA, and it came from T cells, B-cell-depleted T cells, or PBMCs.

Original handling: Amplification from reference gene primers served as the basis for estimated nucleated cell counts. Clones were read by immunoSEQ multiplex PCR, and TCRdb kept only the in-frame ones, dropping some. Clone size and V and J calls were adopted from that table, with D and trimming inferred from the DNA. The sample has some 70,000 clones; more than 60% are singletons. The sample was peripheral blood. The TCR sequence derives from a woman aged 45-59 years with acute or convalescent COVID-19. The chain recombines TRBV28 with TRBJ2-7, with 9 bases matching TRBD2. This CDR3 reads CASSLTVGGRVYEQYF. The DNA for the CDR3 is TGTGCCAGCAGTTTGACGGTGGGCGGGAGGGTCTACGAGCAGTACTTC.